This TCR beta chain originates from a study of T cells after yellow fever vaccination. Study summary: Fractions with few cells were prepared using SMART-Seq v4 Ultra Low Input.

Findings and caveats of the study: Abundant bulk-derived clonotypes could contaminate FACS-sorted repertoires. Though it reached lower strength, the secondary response hit its peak faster, day 5 versus 15.

This clonotype has just a few counts. Its matching antigen is unknown. V gave up 8 bases and J gave up 4 bases, with 12 bases separating them. The germline V gene encodes CDR1 MNHEY and CDR2 SVGEGT. The CDR3 is 13 amino acids. Production of TCR cDNA was by 5'RACE template switching, which also added a universal primer site and UMIs. TCRdb recomputed calls from the 5' RACE reads with MiXCR, one row per CDR3 protein. The sample lists 500,000 to 650,000 distinct CDR3 sequences, 9% to 15% occurring once. The chain employs TRBV6-2 or TRBV6-3 and TRBJ2-1; D unresolved. This receptor was obtained from a man aged 30-40 years who received the YFV17D yellow fever vaccine. Sequencing was performed on PBMCs, taken on the day of the yellow fever booster vaccination. The CDR3 spells CASCADQYNEQFF. CDR3 DNA sequence: TGTGCCAGCTGCGCAGACCAATACAATGAGCAGTTCTTC.